Included here is one T cell receptor (beta chain) sequence, with context. No antigen is known for it. Germline CDR1 MDHEN, CDR2 SYDVKM. V lost 7 bases and J lost 5, with 15 bases in between. There are 14 residues in the CDR3. Time point here: patch test 1, 2 weeks after DPC sensitization. Indicated treatment: therapeutic diphenylcyclopropenone sensitization with weekly scalp DPC. This entry is derived from a study of human T cells and chemical hapten exposure. Study-level background: On about 2 cm by about 2 cm of upper inner arm skin, sensitization was performed with 2% DPC.

Regarding the study as a whole: Patch test score rose with PT1 expanded TCRs, significant at 8, 16, 32, not 4. With DPC sensitization, TCRs exceeding 1 in 1000 frequency showed no change.

The library tagged each cDNA molecule with unique molecular identifiers. One entry per CDR3 protein results from TCRdb running MiXCR on the RACE reads. Among 300,000 to 400,000 distinct CDR3 sequences listed, under 9% were seen once. The sequenced sample was whole blood, obtained in connection with sensitization to the hapten diphenylcyclopropenone (DPC). The origin of this receptor is a woman between 18 and 30 years old with alopecia areata. Some clones in this sample may be carry-over from other donors' samples. This rearrangement joins TRBV28 to TRBJ2-1; possible D gene TRBD1, 5 bases. The CDR3 sequence is CASTHAVRDNEQFF. DNA for the CDR3: TGTGCCAGCACCCATGCAGTCAGGGACAATGAGCAGTTCTTC.